Listed below are T cell receptor beta chains from one sample, sequenced in a study of blood T cell repertoires in COVID-19. This table comes from immunoSEQ multiplex PCR, and its TCRdb copy is limited to in-frame clones, with some not included. The table lists around 70,000 clones, around 90% of them singletons. What was sequenced was peripheral blood. The receptors were gathered from a human donor in a cohort sampled during active COVID-19. CDR3s include the opening cysteine and the closing phenylalanine or tryptophan. A D gene is named only where the DNA matches it firmly. A clone size is listed for some rows: how often the clone was seen (once, few, many), or a class if it is expanded.

CDR3nt	CDR3aa	j_gene	v_gene	d_gene	abundance
TGTGCCAGCAGCCTGGGACTAGCGGGAAGAGATACGCAGTATTTT	CASSLGLAGRDTQYF	TRBJ2-3	TRBV7-2	TRBD2	NA
TGTGCCAGCAGCTTATCGGCTAACTATGGCTACACCTTC	CASSLSANYGYTF	TRBJ1-2	TRBV7-9	NA	NA
TGTGCCAGCAGCTTTGGGACAGGGAACACCGGGGAGCTGTTTTTT	CASSFGTGNTGELFF	TRBJ2-2	TRBV7-9	TRBD1	NA
TGTGCCACCAGCAGTTTTGGACAGGGTAATTCACCCCTCCACTTT	CATSSFGQGNSPLHF	TRBJ1-6	TRBV15	TRBD1	NA
TGTGCCAGCAGCTTAGGGGGGGGGCCCTACGAGCAGTACTTC	CASSLGGGPYEQYF	TRBJ2-7	TRBV7-2	NA	NA
TGTGCCAGCAGCTTAGCCGGGACAGGGGGGCAGGAGACCCAGTACTTC	CASSLAGTGGQETQYF	TRBJ2-5	TRBV7-2	TRBD1	NA
TGTGCCAGCAGGTCCGGGACTAGCGGGGCCGGCCAAGAGACCCAGTACTTC	CASRSGTSGAGQETQYF	TRBJ2-5	TRBV7-3	TRBD2	NA
TGCGCCAGCAGCTTGGAGGGGACAGGCGGTTTCCGACCCCTCCACTTT	CASSLEGTGGFRPLHF	TRBJ1-6	TRBV5-1	TRBD1	NA
TGTGCCAGCAGCGCTTTAACAGGGGAAAGGTCCTACGAGCAGTACTTC	CASSALTGERSYEQYF	TRBJ2-7	TRBV5-4	TRBD1	few
TGTGCCAGCAGTGAGGCCCCGACTCTCGGAAACACCATATATTTT	CASSEAPTLGNTIYF	TRBJ1-3	TRBV2	NA	once
TGTGCCATCAGTGACCGCTTACAGGGATTACTCTCCTACGAGCAGTACTTC	CAISDRLQGLLSYEQYF	TRBJ2-7	TRBV10-3	NA	NA
TGCGCCAGCAGACTAGCGGGGGGCCCCCACAATGAGCAGTTCTTC	CASRLAGGPHNEQFF	TRBJ2-1	TRBV5-1	TRBD2	NA
TGTGCCATCAGTGAGTCGACAGGGGGTCGCAATCAGCCCCAGCATTTT	CAISESTGGRNQPQHF	TRBJ1-5	TRBV10-3	TRBD1	NA
TGCGCCAGCAGCCAAGATGAGGGAGTCTCTGGGGCCAACGTCCTGACTTTC	CASSQDEGVSGANVLTF	TRBJ2-6	TRBV4-1	NA	NA
TGTGCCAGTAGTGTGAGACACCCTGCGGGAATTTGGGAGCAGTTCTTC	CASSVRHPAGIWEQFF	TRBJ2-1	TRBV19	NA	NA
TGCGCCAGCAGCAGAACGACAGACTCCTACGAGCAGTACTTC	CASSRTTDSYEQYF	TRBJ2-7	TRBV5-1	NA	NA
TGTGCCAGCCTGGGGACAGGGGCTGGAAACACCATATATTTT	CASLGTGAGNTIYF	TRBJ1-3	TRBV6-4	TRBD1	NA
TGTGCCAGCAGTGAAGGAGGGCTAGCGGGGGCTAGCACAGATACGCAGTATTTT	CASSEGGLAGASTDTQYF	TRBJ2-3	TRBV6-1	TRBD2	NA
TGTGCCAGCATCCCGGGACAGAAGAACACTGAAGCTTTCTTT	CASIPGQKNTEAFF	TRBJ1-1	TRBV5-6	TRBD1	NA
TGTGCTAGTGGTATACAGGGGTCTAACTATGGCTACACCTTC	CASGIQGSNYGYTF	TRBJ1-2	TRBV12-5	TRBD1	NA
TGTGCCAGCAGCTTAGAAGGGGGTTGGACTGAAGCTTTCTTT	CASSLEGGWTEAFF	TRBJ1-1	TRBV7-8	NA	NA
TGTGCCTGGAGTGGAATTAAATCGGGGTCATCCTACGAGCAGTACTTC	CAWSGIKSGSSYEQYF	TRBJ2-7	TRBV30	NA	NA